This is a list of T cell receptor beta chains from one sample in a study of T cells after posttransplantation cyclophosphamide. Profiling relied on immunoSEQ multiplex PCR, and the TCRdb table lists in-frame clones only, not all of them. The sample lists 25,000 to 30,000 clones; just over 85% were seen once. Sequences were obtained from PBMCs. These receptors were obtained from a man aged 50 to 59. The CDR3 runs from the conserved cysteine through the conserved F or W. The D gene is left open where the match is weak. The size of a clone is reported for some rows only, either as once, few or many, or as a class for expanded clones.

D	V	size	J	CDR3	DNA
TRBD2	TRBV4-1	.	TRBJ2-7	CASSQLGGVGTSGRYEQYF	TGCGCCAGCAGCCAATTGGGGGGGGTGGGGACTAGCGGGAGATACGAGCAGTACTTC
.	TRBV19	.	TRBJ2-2	CASSNRLGQGRTGELFF	TGTGCCAGTAGTAATAGACTCGGGCAGGGGCGGACCGGGGAGCTGTTTTTT
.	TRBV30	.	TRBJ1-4	CAWSRSTNEKLFF	TGTGCCTGGAGTCGGTCAACTAATGAAAAACTGTTTTTT
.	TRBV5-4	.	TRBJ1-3	CASRQGTGNTIYF	TGTGCCAGCCGGCAGGGAACTGGAAACACCATATATTTT
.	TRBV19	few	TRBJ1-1	CASSIHRVSEAFF	TGTGCCAGTAGTATCCACAGGGTTTCTGAAGCTTTCTTT
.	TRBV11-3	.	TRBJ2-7	CASSLVVRGKKGNEQYF	TGTGCCAGCAGCTTAGTGGTGCGGGGAAAGAAGGGAAACGAGCAGTACTTC
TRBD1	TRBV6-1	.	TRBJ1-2	CAGRTGANYGYTF	TGTGCCGGACGGACAGGGGCTAACTATGGCTACACCTTC
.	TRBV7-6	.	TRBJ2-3	CASSWTDVTDTQYF	TGTGCCAGCAGCTGGACAGATGTTACAGATACGCAGTATTTT
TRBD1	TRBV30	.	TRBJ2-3	CAWSVGTAASTDTQYF	TGTGCCTGGAGTGTAGGGACAGCAGCTAGCACAGATACGCAGTATTTT
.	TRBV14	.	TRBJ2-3	CASSPFQGDTQYF	TGTGCCAGCAGCCCGTTCCAGGGCGATACGCAGTATTTT
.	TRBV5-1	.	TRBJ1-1	CASSLDPGENTEAFF	TGCGCCAGCAGCTTGGATCCGGGGGAAAACACTGAAGCTTTCTTT
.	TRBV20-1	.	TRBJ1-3	CSALRRNTIYF	TGCAGTGCTCTACGAAGAAACACCATATATTTT
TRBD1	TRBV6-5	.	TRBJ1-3	CASKGTGPGNTIYF	TGTGCCAGCAAGGGGACAGGACCAGGAAACACCATATATTTT
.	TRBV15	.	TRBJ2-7	CATSRDWGVEQYF	TGTGCCACCAGCAGAGATTGGGGCGTCGAGCAGTACTTC
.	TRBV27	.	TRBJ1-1	CASSYDGGILDTEAFF	TGTGCCAGCAGTTACGACGGGGGGATTTTGGACACTGAAGCTTTCTTT
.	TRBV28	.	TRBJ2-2	CASSIPVGGTGELFF	TGTGCCAGCAGCATTCCCGTGGGGGGAACCGGGGAGCTGTTTTTT
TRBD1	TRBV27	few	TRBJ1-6	CASSDRGASPLHF	TGTGCCAGCAGTGACAGGGGGGCTTCACCCCTCCACTTT
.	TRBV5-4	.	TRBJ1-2	CASSLETGEGYTF	TGTGCCAGCAGCTTGGAAACGGGGGAAGGCTACACCTTC
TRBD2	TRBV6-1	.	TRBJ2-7	CAGRGRLAGTYEQYF	TGTGCCGGCCGCGGGAGGCTAGCGGGGACCTACGAGCAGTACTTC
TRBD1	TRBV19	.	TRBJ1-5	CASSMGGQGRQPQHF	TGTGCCAGTAGTATGGGCGGACAGGGGAGACAGCCCCAGCATTTT
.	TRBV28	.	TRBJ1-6	CASGGGGNNSPLHF	TGTGCCAGCGGTGGGGGAGGGAATAATTCACCCCTCCACTTT
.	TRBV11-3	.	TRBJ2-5	CASSLVGSLISAQYF	TGTGCCAGCAGCTTAGTTGGCTCACTAATAAGCGCCCAGTACTTC
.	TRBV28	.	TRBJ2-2	CASSLGGVNTGELFF	TGTGCCAGCAGTTTAGGCGGGGTAAACACCGGGGAGCTGTTTTTT
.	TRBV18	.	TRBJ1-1	CASSPLSPGTNTEAFF	TGTGCCAGCTCACCACTGTCGCCGGGAACAAACACTGAAGCTTTCTTT
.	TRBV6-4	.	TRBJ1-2	CASRNTTFLNYGYTF	TGTGCCAGCAGGAACACGACATTCCTTAACTATGGCTACACCTTC
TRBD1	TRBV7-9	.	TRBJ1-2	CASSHPRTGRVLDNYGYTF	TGTGCCAGCAGCCATCCTCGGACAGGGCGAGTACTAGATAACTATGGCTACACCTTC
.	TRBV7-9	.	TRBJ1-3	CASSTGSSGNTIYF	TGTGCCAGCAGCACCGGGTCCTCTGGAAACACCATATATTTT
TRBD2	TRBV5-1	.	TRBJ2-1	CASSIRLADSSYNEQFF	TGCGCCAGCAGCATTAGACTAGCGGATAGCTCCTACAATGAGCAGTTCTTC
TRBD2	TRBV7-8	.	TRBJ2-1	CASSLARAGGNNEQFF	TGTGCCAGCAGCTTAGCTAGGGCGGGGGGAAACAATGAGCAGTTCTTC
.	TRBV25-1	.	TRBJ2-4	CASSGAGSVANIQYF	TGTGCCAGCAGTGGGGCAGGGTCGGTCGCAAACATTCAGTACTTC
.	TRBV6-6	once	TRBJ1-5	CASNVGGKDNQPQHF	TGTGCCAGCAACGTCGGGGGGAAGGACAATCAGCCCCAGCATTTT
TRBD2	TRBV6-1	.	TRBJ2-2	CASSEKGRVGELFF	TGTGCCAGCAGTGAAAAGGGGAGGGTTGGGGAGCTGTTTTTT
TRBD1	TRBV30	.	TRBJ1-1	CAWSPGQVSAFF	TGTGCCTGGAGCCCAGGACAGGTTTCAGCTTTCTTT
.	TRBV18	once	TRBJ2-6	CASSPIIAGTGANVLTF	TGTGCCAGCTCACCGATCATAGCAGGGACAGGGGCCAACGTCCTGACTTTC
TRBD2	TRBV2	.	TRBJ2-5	CASSEWLAGGRPETQYF	TGTGCCAGCAGTGAGTGGCTAGCGGGGGGGAGGCCAGAGACCCAGTACTTC
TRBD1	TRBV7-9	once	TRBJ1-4	CASSYGQGSTNEKLFF	TGTGCCAGCAGTTACGGACAGGGCTCAACTAATGAAAAACTGTTTTTT
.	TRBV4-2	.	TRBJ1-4	CASSQDGGARTEKLFF	TGTGCCAGCAGCCAAGATGGCGGGGCCAGAACTGAAAAACTGTTTTTT
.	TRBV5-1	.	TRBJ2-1	CASSPLKLAEQFF	TGCGCCAGCAGCCCTTTGAAGCTTGCTGAGCAGTTCTTC
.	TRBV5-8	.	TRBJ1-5	CASSLAGDSNQPQHF	TGTGCCAGCAGCTTGGCGGGGGATAGCAATCAGCCCCAGCATTTT
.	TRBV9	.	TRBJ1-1	CASRRGAGVGSHTEAFF	TGTGCCAGCAGGAGGGGGGCGGGAGTAGGGTCACACACTGAAGCTTTCTTT
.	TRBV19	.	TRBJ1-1	CASSQPREGTEAFF	TGTGCCAGTAGTCAACCTCGGGAGGGGACTGAAGCTTTCTTT
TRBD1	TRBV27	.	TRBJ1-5	CASSHQGASQPQHF	TGTGCCAGCAGTCATCAGGGGGCGAGTCAGCCCCAGCATTTT
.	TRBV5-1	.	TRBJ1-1	CASSDQGNTEAFF	TGCGCCAGCAGCGATCAGGGGAACACTGAAGCTTTCTTT
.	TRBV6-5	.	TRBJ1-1	CASSPPQGYTEAFF	TGTGCCAGCAGTCCGCCACAGGGATACACTGAAGCTTTCTTT
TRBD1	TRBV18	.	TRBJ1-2	CASSQGQGASGYTF	TGTGCCAGCTCACAAGGACAGGGCGCTAGCGGCTACACCTTC
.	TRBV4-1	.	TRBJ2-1	CASSQVDLLSYNEQFF	TGCGCCAGCAGCCAAGTCGACTTGCTCTCCTACAATGAGCAGTTCTTC
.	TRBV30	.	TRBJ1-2	CAWSVRGGYGYTF	TGTGCCTGGAGTGTAAGGGGAGGCTATGGCTACACCTTC
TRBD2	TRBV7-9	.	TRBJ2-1	CASRPSGTRQHNEQFF	TGTGCCAGCAGACCTTCCGGGACTAGGCAGCACAATGAGCAGTTCTTC
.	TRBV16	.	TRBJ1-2	CASSSDSFNYGYTF	TGTGCCAGCAGCTCCGACTCATTTAACTATGGCTACACCTTC
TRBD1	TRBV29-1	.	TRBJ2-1	CSVRGTGVSYNEQFF	TGCAGCGTTCGAGGGACAGGGGTCTCCTACAATGAGCAGTTCTTC
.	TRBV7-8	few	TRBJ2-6	CASSLGGSGANVLTF	TGTGCCAGCAGCTTAGGAGGCTCTGGGGCCAACGTCCTGACTTTC
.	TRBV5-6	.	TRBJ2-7	CASSLGFSSYEQYF	TGTGCCAGCAGCTTGGGGTTTAGCTCCTACGAGCAGTACTTC
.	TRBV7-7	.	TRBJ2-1	CASSPLPLATGVNEQFF	TGTGCTAGCAGCCCTTTACCTCTAGCTACGGGGGTGAATGAGCAGTTCTTC
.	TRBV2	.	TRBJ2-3	CASIRTLSTDTQYF	TGTGCCAGCATCAGGACTCTCAGCACAGATACGCAGTATTTT
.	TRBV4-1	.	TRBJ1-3	CASTPEGKPSGNTIYF	TGCGCCAGTACCCCGGAGGGAAAACCTTCTGGAAACACCATATATTTT